This T cell receptor (beta chain) was observed in a study of cytomegalovirus exposure and HLA in healthy donors. Points from the study as a whole: A link between a missense DCLRE1C variant and TCR beta V- and J-gene trimming emerged from a later analysis. In vitro assays verified that a few CMV-associated chains recognized CMV antigens specifically.

PCR was performed using 60 Vbeta and 13 Jbeta primers. Here immunoSEQ multiplex PCR was the method, and the copy in TCRdb shows in-frame clones only, minus some. The sample carries around 300,000 clones, roughly 86% recorded once. Comment on this clone: Antigen specificity is unknown.

At the time of sampling, donors were nominally healthy, though unrecorded immune exposures were likely. CDR1 and CDR2 from the germline V gene are SGHTA and FQGNSA. Germline trimming cut 1 base from V and 4 bases from J; bases unmatched to any gene: 3. The CDR3 has 14 residues. Sequenced sample: PBMCs. The chain recombines TRBV7-2 with TRBJ2-5, with 7 bases matching TRBD2. This receptor was identified in a woman aged 40 to 50 in good health and CMV-seropositive. Here the CDR3 DNA reads TGTGCCAGCAGCTTAGTTCCTAGCGGAGAGACCCAGTACTTC. Its protein product is CASSLVPSGETQYF. Full variable domain (rest looked up from reference TRBV7-2 and TRBJ2-5): GAGVSQSPSNKVTEKGKDVELRCDPISGHTALYWYRQSLGQGLEFLIYFQGNSAPDKSGLPSDRFSAERTGGSVSTLTIQRTQQEDSAVYLCASSLVPSGETQYFGPGTRLLVL.